The 23 T cell receptor beta chains below all came from one sample that was sequenced in a study of shared clonotypes between healthy human individuals. The method was immunoSEQ multiplex PCR; TCRdb's version includes in-frame clones alone and lacks a portion of them. The table has over a million clones, 95% to 99% seen once. The sequenced material came from naive CD4+ T cells sorted from blood. Indicated subset: CD45RA+ positively selected. The receptor source for this set is a man aged 30-40 years in good health.

V gene TRBV15 combines with J gene TRBJ2-7, with unresolved D. Trimming pared 5 bases from V and 2 bases from J, leaving 19 bases between. This CDR3 region has 16 residues. Germline loops: CDR1 LNHNV, CDR2 YYDKDF (reference sequence). CDR3 bases: TGTGCCACCAGCCTAGAGGTAGGGCCTGGTACCTACGAGCAGTACTTC. Translating it yields CATSLEVGPGTYEQYF.

This clone occurred once. The chain carries TRBV7-6 and TRBJ2-7, with 12 nucleotides matching TRBD2. The length of the CDR3 is 16 residues. With 1 base clipped from V and 2 bases from J, the junction kept 3 bases outside the gene matches. The germline V gene encodes CDR1 SGHVS and CDR2 FNYEAQ. The CDR3 here is CASSLGLAGVPYEQYF. For the CDR3, the DNA is TGTGCCAGCAGCTTAGGACTAGCGGGAGTCCCCTACGAGCAGTACTTC.

V gene TRBV28 combines with J gene TRBJ2-3; 12 bases line up with TRBD1. The CDR3 contains 14 residues. The V segment lost 7 bases and the J segment 5 bases; nucleotides outside the gene matches: 4. Germline V lookup: CDR1 MDHEN, CDR2 SYDVKM. CDR3 residues: CASIRDRGRDTQYF. The CDR3 coding sequence is TGTGCCAGCATCCGGGACAGGGGGCGAGATACGCAGTATTTT.

J is TRBJ2-7 and V is TRBV11-1; TRBD1 aligns across 9 bases. The length of the CDR3 is 16 residues. V gave up 1 base and J gave up 4 bases; unmatched junction bases: 8. Germline lookup yields CDR1 SGHAT and CDR2 FQDESV (reference sequence). CDR3 bases: TGTGCCAGCAGCTTAGGACCATCGGGACAGGGTTACGAGCAGTACTTC. The encoded protein is CASSLGPSGQGYEQYF.

The rearrangement links TRBV9 to TRBJ2-7, with TRBD2 matching over 7 bases. The CDR3 loop spans 15 amino acids. V was clipped by 3 bases and J by 3 bases; unmatched bases: 9. CDR1 SGDLS and CDR2 YYNGEE come from the germline V gene. The CDR3 DNA reads as TGTGCCAGCAGCGCCGGGACGGGAGGAAGCTACGAGCAGTACTTC. This gives the protein CASSAGTGGSYEQYF. Combining the CDR3 with reference TRBV9 and TRBJ2-7 gives the whole variable domain DSGVTQTPKHLITATGQRVTLRCSPRSGDLSVYWYQQSLDQGLQFLIQYYNGEERAKGNILERFSAQQFPDLHSELNLSSLELGDSALYFCASSAGTGGSYEQYFGPGTRLTVT.

The rearrangement links TRBV16 to TRBJ1-5, with D tentatively TRBD1 (5 bases). Trimming left V 1 base short and J 4 bases short, with 8 bases between. Germline assignment: CDR1 KGHSY and CDR2 FQNENV. CDR3 size: 14 residues. CDR3 sequence (DNA): TGTGCCAGCAGCCAATACAGGAAAAATCAGCCCCAGCATTTT. Encoded protein: CASSQYRKNQPQHF. Drawing the rest from reference TRBV16 and TRBJ1-5, the complete variable domain is GEEVAQTPKHLVRGEGQKAKLYCAPIKGHSYVFWYQQVLKNEFKFLISFQNENVFDETGMPKERFSAKCLPNSPCSLEIQATKLEDSAVYFCASSQYRKNQPQHFGDGTRLSIL.

The chain recombines TRBV5-8 with TRBJ1-1; D is unresolved. V shed 0 bases and J shed 5 bases, with 11 bases lying between them. Germline CDR1 and CDR2: SGHTS and YDEGEE. CDR3 length: 14 residues. The CDR3 loop reads CASSLAYEGTEAFF. The CDR3, as DNA: TGTGCCAGCAGCTTGGCTTATGAAGGTACTGAAGCTTTCTTT.

V usage is TRBV19 and J usage is TRBJ2-4; 12 bases map to TRBD2. The CDR3 sequence is 16 residues long. Germline V gives CDR1 LNHDA, CDR2 SQIVND (reference sequence). The V and J ends lost 7 bases and 3 bases, in that order; junction bases with no gene match: 7. The CDR3 is CASNLAGGPRKNIQYF. The DNA for the CDR3 is TGTGCCAGTAACCTAGCGGGAGGGCCGCGCAAAAACATTCAGTACTTC.

The rearrangement joins TRBV15 to TRBJ2-3; no reliable D call. Trimming shortened V by 6 bases and J by 1 base, and 11 bases separated the two germline ends. The CDR3 length is 14 residues. Germline V CDR1 and CDR2: LNHNV, YYDKDF (reference sequence). The CDR3 region is CATSNLPRTDTQYF. CDR3 sequence (DNA): TGTGCCACCAGTAATCTCCCACGCACAGATACGCAGTATTTT.

V is TRBV18 and J is TRBJ2-1; 8 bases match TRBD2. CDR3 size: 14 residues. Trimming took 3 bases from V and 7 from J; bases not matched to a gene: 5. The germline V gene has CDR1 KGHSH and CDR2 LQKENI. The CDR3 protein is CASSPLAGQNEQFF. CDR3 DNA: TGTGCCAGCTCACCCCTAGCGGGTCAAAATGAGCAGTTCTTC.

This clone was detected only once. The J gene is TRBJ2-1, the V gene TRBV7-9; D may correspond to TRBD1 or TRBD2 (5 bases each). The V gene's germline CDR1 is SEHNR and CDR2 FQNEAQ (reference sequence). Between the trimmed V and J ends, which lost 5 bases and 13 bases, there was a span of 15 bases. CDR3 length equals 12 residues. CDR3 residues: CASSPGGLHQFF. CDR3 coding DNA: TGTGCCAGCAGCCCTGGGGGTCTTCATCAGTTCTTC.

V usage is TRBV21-1 and J usage is TRBJ1-5; TRBD1, the table's D call, was not compared with the DNA. TRBV21-1 is assigned pseudogene status. This CDR3 is built from 16 residues. The CDR3: CASSKVRTGGNQPQHF. The CDR3 DNA follows: TGTGCCAGCAGCAAAGTTCGTACAGGCGGAAATCAGCCCCAGCATTTT.

CDR3 protein: CAWSLANTGELFF. The CDR3 nucleotides are TGTGCCTGGAGTCTAGCGAACACCGGGGAGCTGTTTTTT. The rearrangement links TRBV30 to TRBJ2-2, with no clear D. V lost 2 bases and J lost 0, with 4 bases in between. CDR1 GTSNPN and CDR2 SVGIG come from the germline V gene (reference sequence). There are 13 residues in the CDR3. Using reference TRBV30 and TRBJ2-2 for the parts outside the CDR3, the full variable domain is SQTIHQWPATLVQPVGSPLSLECTVEGTSNPNLYWYRQAAGRGLQLLFYSVGIGQISSEVPQNLSASRPQDRQFILSSKKLLLSDSGFYLCAWSLANTGELFFGEGSRLTVL.

The CDR3 coding sequence is TGTGCCAGCAGTGATACCGGGACAGGGGGCCCCCCCGGGGAGCTGTTTTTT. This encodes CASSDTGTGGPPGELFF. The chain is built from TRBV6-4 and TRBJ2-2, with TRBD1 matching 12 bases. The CDR3 loop spans 17 amino acids. Germline CDR1 reads MRHNA; CDR2 reads SNTAGT. After removal of 3 bases from V and 6 bases from J, the junction contained 8 bases not matched to a gene.

V is TRBV29-1 and J is TRBJ1-1; a weak D match, TRBD1 (6 bases). The germline gives CDR1 SQVTM, CDR2 ANQGSEA. The CDR3 spans 14 residues. Trimming cost V 8 bases and J 5 bases, with 21 bases left between them. CDR3 DNA sequence: TGCAGCATTGGGGGCGACACACGCGGGACTGAAGCTTTCTTT. Translated, it gives CSIGGDTRGTEAFF.

The chain uses TRBV4-1 and TRBJ1-2; possible D gene TRBD1, 5 bases. CDR1 and CDR2 (germline): MGHRA, YSYEKL. The length of the CDR3 is 14 residues. Trimming removed 1 base from V and 2 bases from J, with 8 bases in between. The CDR3 DNA reads TGCGCCAGCAGCCAAGCCGGGACCAACTATGGCTACACCTTC. The encoded protein is CASSQAGTNYGYTF.

The chain couples TRBV30 to TRBJ2-7; D is perhaps TRBD1 (5 bases). The ends were cut back, 0 bases at V and 3 bases at J, with 15 bases in the middle. This CDR3 has 15 residues. The germline gives CDR1 GTSNPN, CDR2 SVGIG (reference sequence). CDR3 sequence: CAWSVPTVPHYEQYF. CDR3 nucleotide sequence: TGTGCCTGGAGTGTACCGACAGTCCCCCACTACGAGCAGTACTTC.

V usage is TRBV5-1 and J usage is TRBJ2-2; 9 bases are shared with TRBD1. Trimming took 4 bases from V and 6 from J; bases not matched to a gene: 10. This CDR3 has 16 residues. Germline-derived CDR1 and CDR2 are SGHRS and YFSETQ. The CDR3 sequence is CASSIAGTGRAGELFF. The CDR3 DNA reads as TGCGCCAGCAGCATCGCCGGGACAGGGAGGGCCGGGGAGCTGTTTTTT.

This rearrangement joins TRBV5-1 to TRBJ2-1; possibly TRBD1 or TRBD2 for D (5 bases each). CDR1 and CDR2 from the germline V gene are SGHRS and YFSETQ. V lost 0 bases and J lost 8, with 12 bases in between. The CDR3 runs 14 residues. CDR3 DNA: TGCGCCAGCAGCTTGGCGGGGCCCCCGGATGAGCAGTTCTTC. It specifies CASSLAGPPDEQFF.

Here the CDR3 DNA reads TGTGCCAGCAGCCCTGTGGGAAAGACGAGCTCCTACGAGCAGTACTTC. Its protein product is CASSPVGKTSSYEQYF. This chain connects TRBV7-9 to TRBJ2-7; D remains ambiguous. The germline V and J ends were trimmed by 5 bases and 0 bases, with 17 bases remaining between them. The germline V gene has CDR1 SEHNR and CDR2 FQNEAQ (reference sequence). The CDR3 extends over 16 amino acids.

The rearrangement joins TRBV9 to TRBJ1-5; no clear D gene. With 0 bases removed from V and 4 bases from J, the gap between germline ends came to 11 bases. The CDR3 consists of 15 residues. Germline V lookup: CDR1 SGDLS, CDR2 YYNGEE. CDR3 DNA: TGTGCCAGCAGCGTAGATGGTCAGATAAATCAGCCCCAGCATTTT. This codes for CASSVDGQINQPQHF.

The chain couples TRBV7-2 to TRBJ2-1, with D hard to call. In germline, CDR1 is SGHTA, CDR2 FQGNSA. The CDR3 runs to 12 residues. Trimming removed 3 bases from V and 15 bases from J, with 15 bases in between. The DNA for the CDR3 is TGTGCCAGCAGCTTTAATTTGGCGAGTCCGTTCTTC. This gives the protein CASSFNLASPFF.

J is TRBJ2-2 and V is TRBV5-1; 9 nucleotides match TRBD1. CDR3 length: 15 residues. The trim removed 1 base at V and 3 bases at J, leaving 1 base unmatched. Germline CDR1 and CDR2: SGHRS and YFSETQ. This CDR3 is CASSLTGGHTGELFF. In DNA form, the CDR3 reads TGCGCCAGCAGCTTGACAGGGGGCCACACCGGGGAGCTGTTTTTT.